This passage covers 13 T cell receptor beta chains from one sample sequenced in a study of blood T cell repertoires in COVID-19 (dated by TCRdb to 2020 to 2022). To prepare the library, the immunoSEQ multiplex PCR assay was applied. TCRdb re-hosts the immuneACCESS table, in-frame sequences only. Its copies lack some clones; in the studies checked, an unresolved V gene accounts for under half of them, and the cause for the rest is not known. For this sample there are 150,000 to 200,000 clones; 85% to 90% appear just once. 0.5% to 0.75% of the sample goes to the ten largest clones. The sample taken for sequencing was peripheral blood. These receptors came from a man aged 50-59 years with acute or convalescent COVID-19.

The V and J genes are TRBV27 and TRBJ1-6; a possible D gene is TRBD1 (5 bases). This CDR3 is built from 16 residues. Germline-derived CDR1 and CDR2 are MNHEY and SMNVEV (reference sequence). Trimming removed 1 base from V and 3 bases from J, with 10 bases in between. CDR3 sequence: CASSLLPGGYNSPLHF. In nucleotides, the CDR3 is TGTGCCAGCAGTTTATTGCCCGGGGGCTATAATTCACCCCTCCACTTT.

V and J are TRBV9 and TRBJ2-1; weak D call: TRBD2 (6 bases). V was pared by 0 bases and J by 6 bases, with 25 bases between. In germline, CDR1 is SGDLS, CDR2 YYNGEE. This CDR3 has 19 residues. Here the CDR3 DNA reads TGTGCCAGCAGCGTAGGGGTTGGGTGGGGGACTTACATGGGCAATGAGCAGTTCTTC. This translates into CASSVGVGWGTYMGNEQFF.

The rearrangement joins TRBV4-2 to TRBJ2-1; 13 positions match TRBD2. The germline gives CDR1 LGHNA, CDR2 YNFKEQ. Trimming cost V 4 bases and J 5 bases; bases outside gene matches: 2. This CDR3 comprises 15 residues. Written as DNA, the CDR3 is TGTGCCAGCAGCCTTGGGACTAGCGGGAACAATGAGCAGTTCTTC. Translated: CASSLGTSGNNEQFF.

This chain connects TRBV4-3 to TRBJ1-2; D call uncertain. The length of the CDR3 is 16 residues. Germline V gene lookup returns CDR1 LGHNA and CDR2 YSLEER. V was cut by 0 bases and J by 7 bases, with 18 bases left in between. The CDR3 DNA follows: TGCGCCAGCAGCCAAGATATACAGACTAGCTGGGTTGGCTACACCTTC. This gives the protein CASSQDIQTSWVGYTF.

This clone was seen many times. This chain's CDR3 is CASSPQPSNNEQFF. The CDR3 nucleotides are TGCGCCAGCAGCCCCCAGCCTAGCAACAATGAGCAGTTCTTC. The V gene is TRBV5-1, the J gene TRBJ2-1; tentatively, D is TRBD2 (5 bases). Germline CDR1 reads SGHRS; CDR2 reads YFSETQ. The CDR3 runs to 14 residues. Trimming left V 4 bases short and J 5 bases short, with 13 bases between. The entire variable domain, with the rest obtained from reference TRBV5-1 and TRBJ2-1, is as follows: KAGVTQTPRYLIKTRGQQVTLSCSPISGHRSVSWYQQTPGQGLQFLFEYFSETQRNKGNFPGRFSGRQFSNSRSEMNVSTLELGDSALYLCASSPQPSNNEQFFGPGTRLTVL.

The chain is built from TRBV7-2 and TRBJ1-2, with D unclear. This CDR3 comprises 18 residues. V was trimmed by 7 bases and J by 0 bases, leaving 24 bases between them. Germline CDR1 and CDR2: SGHTA and FQGNSA. The CDR3 here is CASTFTEARRMSNYGYTF. Here the CDR3 DNA reads TGTGCCAGCACCTTCACTGAGGCGAGGCGGATGTCTAACTATGGCTACACCTTC.

V and J are TRBV27 and TRBJ2-7; D is unresolved. This CDR3 has 14 amino acids. Germline values: CDR1 MNHEY, CDR2 SMNVEV (reference sequence). The V end was cut by 0 bases, the J end by 3 bases, with 9 bases between. In nucleotides, the CDR3 is TGTGCCAGCAGTTTATCCGACAACCTCTACGAGCAGTACTTC. Translation: CASSLSDNLYEQYF.

The chain recombines TRBV28 with TRBJ2-3; TRBD2 matches 7 bases. The J segment lost 3 bases and the V segment lost 6 bases, leaving 9 bases of the junction unmatched. CDR1 MDHEN and CDR2 SYDVKM come from the germline V gene. The CDR3 contains 15 residues. CDR3 amino acids: CASRAGVELTDTQYF. The DNA of the CDR3 is TGTGCCAGCAGGGCGGGAGTGGAGTTGACAGATACGCAGTATTTT.

The DNA of the CDR3 is TGTGCCAGCAGTTTGGGAACAACAGGAGAAAGTTGGAACATTCAGTACTTC. Translated: CASSLGTTGESWNIQYF. The chain uses TRBV28 and TRBJ2-4; perhaps TRBD1 as D (5 bases). The V gene lost 3 bases and the J gene lost 7 bases, with 22 bases spanning the gap. The CDR3 is made up of 17 amino acids. The germline CDR1 and CDR2 sequences are MDHEN and SYDVKM.

The chain has TRBV19 and TRBJ1-4; possible D gene TRBD1, 6 bases. V shed 4 bases and J shed 6 bases, with 12 bases lying between them. Germline-derived CDR1 and CDR2 are LNHDA and SQIVND (reference sequence). CDR3 length equals 14 residues. The CDR3 nucleotides read TGTGCCAGTAGTAGCCTTGAGGGGGATGAAAAACTGTTTTTT. This translates into CASSSLEGDEKLFF.

This rearrangement joins TRBV5-1 to TRBJ1-2; 8 nucleotides line up with TRBD1. The CDR3 loop spans 16 amino acids. Looked up from germline, CDR1 is SGHRS and CDR2 is YFSETQ. The junction had 12 bases not matched to a gene; V was cut back by 4 bases and J by 4 bases. Here the CDR3 DNA reads TGCGCCAGCAGCCCGGCTACCCCAGGGGGCTCCTATGGCTACACCTTC. Its translation: CASSPATPGGSYGYTF.

CDR3 bases: TGTGCCAGCAGTTTGGGGGGGACTCGGGGTAATGAAAAACTGTTTTTT. Translated, it gives CASSLGGTRGNEKLFF. This rearrangement joins TRBV28 to TRBJ1-4; a weak D match, TRBD1 (5 bases). Germline lookup yields CDR1 MDHEN and CDR2 SYDVKM. Trimming stripped 3 bases from V and 4 bases from J, with 15 bases between. The CDR3 runs to 16 residues.

The chain recombines TRBV9 with TRBJ1-4, with TRBD1 matching 7 bases. Germline V gene sequence: CDR1 SGDLS, CDR2 YYNGEE. Germline trimming cut 6 bases from V and 7 bases from J; bases unmatched to any gene: 9. The CDR3 loop spans 14 amino acids. The CDR3 spells CASTKTGTGEKLFF. The CDR3 DNA reads TGTGCCAGCACCAAGACAGGGACGGGTGAAAAACTGTTTTTT.